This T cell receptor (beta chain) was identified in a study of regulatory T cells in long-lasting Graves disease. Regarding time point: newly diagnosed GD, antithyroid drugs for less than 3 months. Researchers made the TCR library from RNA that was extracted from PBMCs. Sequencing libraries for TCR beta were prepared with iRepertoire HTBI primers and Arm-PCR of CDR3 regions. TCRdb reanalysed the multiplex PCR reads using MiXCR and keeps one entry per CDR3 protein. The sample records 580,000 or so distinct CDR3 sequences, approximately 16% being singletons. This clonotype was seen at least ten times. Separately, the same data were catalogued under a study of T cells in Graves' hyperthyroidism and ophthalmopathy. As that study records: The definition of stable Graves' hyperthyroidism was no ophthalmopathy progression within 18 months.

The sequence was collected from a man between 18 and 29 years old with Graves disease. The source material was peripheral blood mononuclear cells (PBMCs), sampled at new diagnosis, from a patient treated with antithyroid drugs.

The CDR3 sequence is CASSEAGRGSDGYTF. The CDR3 DNA reads TGTGCCAGCAGTGAAGCGGGCAGGGGGTCGGATGGCTACACCTTC. The chain links TRBV2 to TRBJ1-2, with 7 bases identical to TRBD1. Germline V gene sequence: CDR1 SNHLY, CDR2 FYNNEI. Trimming took 0 bases from V and 6 from J; bases not matched to a gene: 7. CDR3 length: 15 amino acids. Filled out from reference TRBV2 and TRBJ1-2, the complete variable domain reads EPEVTQTPSHQVTQMGQEVILRCVPISNHLYFYWYRQILGQKVEFLVSFYNNEISEKSEIFDDQFSVERPDGSNFTLKIRSTKLEDSAMYFCASSEAGRGSDGYTFGSGTRLTVV.